One and the same sample provided the 24 T cell receptor beta chains below, sequenced in a study of shared clonotypes between healthy human individuals. Naive CD8 cells, CD45RO-negative and positively selected for CCR7, excluded terminally differentiated effector memory CD45RA+ cells. Assay used: immunoSEQ multiplex PCR; TCRdb lists only in-frame clones, some missing. The sample lists around 2,000,000 clones, about 95% occurring once. The sample taken for sequencing was naive CD8+ T cells sorted from blood. The receptors originated from a man aged 18 to 35 in good health.

J is TRBJ2-1 and V is TRBV6-5; a weak D match, TRBD1 (6 bases). The germline V gene has CDR1 MNHEY and CDR2 SVGAGI. The CDR3 is made up of 14 amino acids. V gave up 6 bases and J gave up 4 bases, with 13 bases separating them. The DNA for the CDR3 is TGTGCCAGCAGCTCCGGGACACAATACAATGAGCAGTTCTTC. It yields the protein CASSSGTQYNEQFF.

This clone appeared once. V is TRBV9 and J is TRBJ2-4; maybe TRBD1 (5 bases). The CDR3 loop spans 14 amino acids. CDR1 is SGDLS and CDR2 is YYNGEE in the germline V gene. V was pared by 3 bases and J by 9 bases, with 16 bases between. The CDR3 is CASSAGPPDLIQYF. CDR3 in DNA: TGTGCCAGCAGCGCAGGGCCGCCCGACCTCATTCAGTACTTC. Together with reference TRBV9 and TRBJ2-4, the CDR3 gives the full variable domain: DSGVTQTPKHLITATGQRVTLRCSPRSGDLSVYWYQQSLDQGLQFLIQYYNGEERAKGNILERFSAQQFPDLHSELNLSSLELGDSALYFCASSAGPPDLIQYFGAGTRLSVL.

This chain connects TRBV10-2 to TRBJ2-7; no clear D gene. V lost 0 bases and J lost 6, with 6 bases in between. The germline V gene has CDR1 WSHSY and CDR2 SAAADI. CDR3 length: 12 amino acids. The CDR3 DNA reads as TGCGCCAGCAGTGAGTCAACTATCGAGCAGTACTTC. It yields the protein CASSESTIEQYF.

The CDR3 DNA reads as TGCGCCAGCAGCCAAGACTCTCAGGGGGCGGGCGGGGAGCTGTTTTTT. This encodes CASSQDSQGAGGELFF. This sequence joins TRBV4-1 and TRBJ2-2; 8 bases fit TRBD1. With 0 bases clipped from V and 7 bases from J, the junction kept 7 bases outside the gene matches. CDR1 and CDR2 (germline): MGHRA, YSYEKL. The CDR3 has 16 amino acids.

The chain recombines TRBV10-3 with TRBJ2-7; the match to TRBD2 covers 8 bases. Germline CDR1 and CDR2: ENHRY and SYGVKD. Losses at the gene ends were 6 bases for V and 2 bases for J; bases not matched to a gene: 6. CDR3 length: 14 amino acids. CDR3 residues: CAISFSGDTYEQYF. The CDR3 bases are TGTGCCATCAGCTTTAGCGGGGACACCTACGAGCAGTACTTC.

This chain joins TRBV9 and TRBJ1-1; D call uncertain. V was pared by 4 bases and J by 3 bases, with 7 bases between. This CDR3 has 12 amino acids. Per the germline V gene, CDR1 is SGDLS and CDR2 is YYNGEE. CDR3 coding DNA: TGTGCCAGCAGCCGTTTCGACACTGAAGCTTTCTTT. Residues: CASSRFDTEAFF.

This clone was recorded only once. The V and J genes are TRBV19 and TRBJ2-5; D is uncertain. Germline lookup yields CDR1 LNHDA and CDR2 SQIVND (reference sequence). The CDR3 extends over 15 amino acids. V was trimmed by 2 bases and J by 5 bases, leaving 15 bases between them. In DNA, the CDR3 is TGTGCCAGTAGTATAAGTTGGCCGGTGGGGGAGACCCAGTACTTC. Protein product: CASSISWPVGETQYF.

This chain joins TRBV5-1 and TRBJ2-7; the D gene is possibly TRBD1 (5 bases). V was cut by 5 bases and J by 4 bases, with 7 bases left in between. The V gene's germline CDR1 is SGHRS and CDR2 YFSETQ. The CDR3 consists of 11 residues. The CDR3 sequence: CASRTAYEQYF. DNA for the CDR3: TGCGCCAGCAGGACAGCTTACGAGCAGTACTTC.

This clone was seen only once. Additional DNA sequences in this sample encode the identical CDR3. The chain links TRBV7-9 to TRBJ1-1; tentatively, D is TRBD1 (6 bases). The V end was cut by 1 base, the J end by 0 bases, with 9 bases between. The length of the CDR3 is 15 residues. From germline, CDR1 is SEHNR and CDR2 FQNEAQ (reference sequence). This chain's CDR3 is CASSLETGMNTEAFF. The CDR3 DNA sequence: TGTGCCAGCAGCTTAGAGACAGGAATGAACACTGAAGCTTTCTTT.

The chain uses TRBV5-6 and TRBJ1-6, with D hard to call. This CDR3 spans 14 amino acids. Trimming removed 4 bases at V and 5 bases at J, with 10 bases between. Germline loops: CDR1 SGHDT, CDR2 YYEEEE. The CDR3 region is CASSQLMNNSPLHF. The CDR3 DNA is TGTGCCAGCAGCCAATTGATGAATAATTCACCCCTCCACTTT.

The rearrangement joins TRBV5-1 to TRBJ2-5; D may be TRBD1 or TRBD2 (5 bases each). The germline gives CDR1 SGHRS, CDR2 YFSETQ. V was trimmed by 6 bases and J by 2 bases, leaving 11 bases between them. The CDR3 extends over 13 amino acids. CDR3 in amino acids: CASKGSFQETQYF. The CDR3 coding sequence is TGCGCCAGCAAGGGGAGCTTTCAAGAGACCCAGTACTTC. Full variable domain (outside the CDR3, taken from reference TRBV5-1 and TRBJ2-5): KAGVTQTPRYLIKTRGQQVTLSCSPISGHRSVSWYQQTPGQGLQFLFEYFSETQRNKGNFPGRFSGRQFSNSRSEMNVSTLELGDSALYLCASKGSFQETQYFGPGTRLLVL.

The CDR3 DNA reads as TGTGCCAGCAGTGAAGAGACGAGCTCCTACGAGCAGTACTTC. Translation gives CASSEETSSYEQYF. V and J are TRBV6-1 and TRBJ2-7, with no clear D. The CDR3 length is 14 residues. Germline CDR1 reads MNHNS; CDR2 reads SASEGT. The germline V and J ends were trimmed by 1 base and 0 bases, with 7 bases remaining between them.

In the case of this clone: This sample also contains other DNA sequences that code for the same CDR3. The chain is built from TRBV27 and TRBJ2-2; the D gene is possibly TRBD1 (5 bases). Germline CDR1 reads MNHEY; CDR2 reads SMNVEV (reference sequence). The CDR3 loop spans 14 amino acids. Trimming cost V 2 bases and J 4 bases, with 8 bases left between them. Written as DNA, the CDR3 is TGTGCCAGCAGTTTAGCAGGGTCCACCGGGGAGCTGTTTTTT. Protein sequence: CASSLAGSTGELFF.

This chain links TRBV2 with TRBJ2-1; 8 nucleotides agree with TRBD2. Germline CDR1 and CDR2: SNHLY and FYNNEI. The CDR3 runs to 14 residues. V gave up 6 bases and J gave up 5 bases; unmatched junction bases: 6. The CDR3, as DNA: TGTGCCAGCAGCCGTCCCGGGGGGGACAATGAGCAGTTCTTC. Translating gives CASSRPGGDNEQFF.

Note on this clone: This sample also contains other DNA sequences that code for the same CDR3. The CDR3 DNA follows: TGTGCCAGCAGTTTCCCGGAGCAGTTCTTC. The encoded protein is CASSFPEQFF. The rearrangement links TRBV27 to TRBJ2-1; D is uncertain. Germline assignment: CDR1 MNHEY and CDR2 SMNVEV (reference sequence). This CDR3 is built from 10 residues. Trimming took off 3 bases at V and 10 bases at J, with 4 bases between the two ends.

The chain has TRBV19 and TRBJ1-1; no clear D gene. V dropped 5 bases and J dropped 4 bases, with 14 bases sitting between them. Germline V gene data show CDR1 as LNHDA and CDR2 as SQIVND (reference sequence). The CDR3 covers 14 residues. CDR3 in DNA: TGTGCCAGTAGTGCCCTTTGGTCAGCCACTGAAGCTTTCTTT. Its protein product is CASSALWSATEAFF.

A remark on this clone: The same CDR3 arises from other DNA sequences in this sample as well. V and J are TRBV27 and TRBJ2-7; 9 nucleotides match TRBD2. The CDR3 totals 15 residues. From germline, CDR1 is MNHEY and CDR2 SMNVEV (reference sequence). With V trimmed by 2 bases and J by 0 bases, 2 bases remained unmatched. CDR3 loop: CASSLEAGGSYEQYF. For the CDR3, the DNA is TGTGCCAGCAGTTTAGAAGCGGGAGGCTCCTACGAGCAGTACTTC.

The gene calls are TRBV27 and TRBJ2-1; possible D gene TRBD1, 6 bases. The V gene lost 8 bases and the J gene lost 9 bases, with 20 bases spanning the gap. The V gene's germline CDR1 is MNHEY and CDR2 SMNVEV (reference sequence). The CDR3 sequence is 14 residues long. CDR3 protein: CASHLVGALGEQFF. The DNA of the CDR3 is TGTGCCAGCCACCTTGTGGGGGCCTTGGGTGAGCAGTTCTTC.

Concerning this clone itself: In the same sample, other DNA sequences code for this CDR3. In nucleotides, the CDR3 is TGTGCCAGCAGCCCCACAGGGAGCAATCAGCCCCAGCATTTT. This sequence encodes CASSPTGSNQPQHF. The chain couples TRBV27 to TRBJ1-5; maybe TRBD1 (6 bases). From germline, CDR1 is MNHEY and CDR2 SMNVEV (reference sequence). The CDR3 sequence is 14 residues long. V was cut by 6 bases and J by 1 base, with 10 bases left in between.

The V gene is TRBV30, the J gene TRBJ1-3; unclear D gene. The germline V gene has CDR1 GTSNPN and CDR2 SVGIG (reference sequence). V dropped 7 bases and J dropped 2 bases, with 18 bases sitting between them. The CDR3 loop spans 15 amino acids. The DNA of the CDR3 is TGTGCCTCCCAAACCTATCCCACCCCTGGAAACACCATATATTTT. Translating it yields CASQTYPTPGNTIYF.

This chain links TRBV28 with TRBJ1-5, with D hard to call. Per the germline V gene, CDR1 is MDHEN and CDR2 is SYDVKM. Trimming left V 5 bases short and J 6 bases short, with 17 bases between. The CDR3 runs to 15 residues. The CDR3 nucleotides read TGTGCCAGCAGTCCTACTTTAATCGGACGTCAGCCCCAGCATTTT. Its translation is CASSPTLIGRQPQHF.

V usage is TRBV5-6 and J usage is TRBJ2-3; no definite D call. The CDR3 is 14 amino acids. With 3 bases removed from V and 3 bases from J, the gap between germline ends came to 11 bases. The germline V gene has CDR1 SGHDT and CDR2 YYEEEE. This CDR3 reads CASSSGRRTDTQYF. In DNA, the CDR3 is TGTGCCAGCAGCTCGGGCCGTCGGACAGATACGCAGTATTTT.

CDR3 region: CASSHGKGPSYEQYF. The DNA for the CDR3 is TGCGCCAGCAGCCATGGTAAGGGGCCGTCCTACGAGCAGTACTTC. The rearrangement links TRBV4-1 to TRBJ2-7; D perhaps matches TRBD1 (5 bases). The CDR3 loop spans 15 amino acids. V gave up 3 bases and J gave up 1 base, with 13 bases separating them. Germline V gives CDR1 MGHRA, CDR2 YSYEKL.

This clone has only one observation. The chain combines TRBV2 with TRBJ1-1; no definite D call. V was pared by 2 bases and J by 0 bases, with 16 bases between. This CDR3 contains 17 residues. The V gene's germline CDR1 is SNHLY and CDR2 FYNNEI. CDR3 region: CASSEPRDTLMNTEAFF. CDR3 nucleotides: TGTGCCAGCAGTGAACCTCGAGACACCCTCATGAACACTGAAGCTTTCTTT.